A selection of T cell receptor beta chains follows, all from one sample in a study of post-analysis software for immune sequencing data. TCRdb used MiXCR to reprocess the PCR reads, holding one entry per CDR3 protein. This sample has 750,000 to 950,000 distinct CDR3 sequences, with about 50% found just once. The specimen sequenced was blood. The receptors come from a girl aged 10 to 17 with multiple sclerosis. Each CDR3 is given with its conserved first and last residue. The order of the fields is clone size, V gene, J gene, D gene, CDR3 DNA, CDR3 protein. A D gene is named only where the DNA matches it firmly. Size is stated for part of the rows, as once, few or many counts, or as a class when the clone is expanded.

>-|TRBV6-5|TRBJ2-6|-
TGTGCCAGCAGTTACTGGTACTCTGGGGCCAACGTCCTGACTTTC
CASSYWYSGANVLTF
>few|TRBV6-5|TRBJ1-5|-
TGTGCCAGCAGAAACCCAGGGAACAATCAGCCCCAGCATTTT
CASRNPGNNQPQHF
>-|TRBV20-1|TRBJ1-2|-
TGCAGTGCCCGTGCGGTCTATGGCTACACCTTC
CSARAVYGYTF
>many|TRBV27|TRBJ2-6|-
TGTGCCAGCGGGTTCTCTGGGGCCAACGTCCTGACTTTC
CASGFSGANVLTF
>-|TRBV11-2|TRBJ1-4|-
TGTGCCAGCAGCCAATTAGCCCTCAATGAAAAACTGTTTTTT
CASSQLALNEKLFF
>-|TRBV12-3/TRBV12-4|TRBJ2-1|TRBD2
TGTGCCAGCACCCCCAGACTAGCGGACGCTGAGCAGTTCTTC
CASTPRLADAEQFF
>-|TRBV2|TRBJ1-5|-
TGTGCCAGCAGAGAGCTTCAGTCCAATCAGCCCCAGCATTTT
CASRELQSNQPQHF
>once|TRBV29-1|TRBJ2-3|TRBD2
TGCAGCGCCGGACGAGCGGGGGGCACAGATACGCAGTATTTT
CSAGRAGGTDTQYF
>-|TRBV9|TRBJ2-1|-
TGTGCCAGCAGCGTAGCTACAGAGGGTTGGAGACAGACTTACAATGAGCAGTTCTTC
CASSVATEGWRQTYNEQFF
>few|TRBV5-1|TRBJ2-1|-
TGCGCCAGCAGCTTGGGGGACCGCTCCTACAATGAGCAGTTCTTC
CASSLGDRSYNEQFF
>-|TRBV20-1|TRBJ2-7|TRBD2
TGCAGTGCTAGAGATAAGAGGGAGGGGACGATATACGAGCAGTACTTC
CSARDKREGTIYEQYF
>few|TRBV12-5|TRBJ2-2|-
TGTGCTAGTGGTTTGACACGGACCGACACCGGGGAGCTGTTTTTT
CASGLTRTDTGELFF
>few|TRBV7-2|TRBJ2-1|TRBD1
TGTGCCAGCAGCTCGAGTAGGGGACAGGGTAGTGAGCAGTTCTTC
CASSSSRGQGSEQFF
>-|TRBV5-1|TRBJ2-1|TRBD2
TGCGCCAGCAGCTTGGTGGCGGGAGGGCCCTCGAGTGAGCAGTTCTTC
CASSLVAGGPSSEQFF
>-|TRBV6-4|TRBJ2-1|TRBD2
TGTGCCAGCAGTAGCGGGAGGGCCATAGGTGAGCAGTTCTTC
CASSSGRAIGEQFF
>-|TRBV7-3|TRBJ1-1|-
TGTGCCAGCAGCTTAGGCCCAGGTCGAGACACTGAAGCTTTCTTT
CASSLGPGRDTEAFF
>-|TRBV10-3|TRBJ2-3|-
TGTGCCATCAGTGAGGGTCCCAGGGTGACAGATACGCAGTATTTT
CAISEGPRVTDTQYF
>-|TRBV29-1|TRBJ2-1|TRBD2
TGCAGCGTTAACCGAGAACTAGCGGGAGGCAATGAGCAGTTCTTC
CSVNRELAGGNEQFF
>-|TRBV14|TRBJ2-3|-
TGTGCCAGCAGCCAAGGACAGAGAAGCACAGATACGCAGTATTTT
CASSQGQRSTDTQYF
>few|TRBV29-1|TRBJ2-1|-
TGCAGCGCCAAGTTTGAGGTGAATGAGCAGTTCTTC
CSAKFEVNEQFF
>few|TRBV5-1|TRBJ1-1|-
TGCGCCAGCAGCTTGATTTGGGATTTGGACACTGAAGCTTTCTTT
CASSLIWDLDTEAFF
>-|TRBV20-1|TRBJ2-5|TRBD2
TGCAGTGCTAGAGCGGATGGCGGGAGGGAGACCCAGTACTTC
CSARADGGRETQYF
>-|TRBV6-4|TRBJ2-3|-
TGTGCCAGCAGTTCTAACGGGCAAGGCACAGATACGCAGTATTTT
CASSSNGQGTDTQYF
>-|TRBV29-1|TRBJ2-7|-
TGCAGCGTCTTTAGCGGACTTAGAAGAAGGGAGCAGTACTTC
CSVFSGLRRREQYF
>-|TRBV7-2|TRBJ2-3|TRBD2
TGTGCCAGCAGCCCTCGTATAGCGGGACGCACAGATACGCAGTATTTT
CASSPRIAGRTDTQYF
>-|TRBV2|TRBJ1-5|-
TGTGCCAGCAGCCCCGAGAGGAATCAGCCCCAGCATTTT
CASSPERNQPQHF
>-|TRBV5-1|TRBJ2-1|TRBD1
TGCGCCAGCAGGGTGACAGGGTCCCACAATGAGCAGTTCTTC
CASRVTGSHNEQFF
>-|TRBV7-9|TRBJ2-1|-
TGTTCCAGCATTGACCTAGCCTCTTCCTACAATGAGCAGTTCTTC
CSSIDLASSYNEQFF
>few|TRBV10-1|TRBJ1-5|TRBD1
TGCGCCAGCAGTGTGGGGGACAGGCAGAAGCCCCAGCATTTT
CASSVGDRQKPQHF
>few|TRBV12-3/TRBV12-4|TRBJ2-7|-
TGTGCCAGCAGCGGACAGCCGAACTCCTACGAGCAGTACTTC
CASSGQPNSYEQYF
>-|TRBV5-1|TRBJ1-5|-
TGCGCCAGCAGCTTGAGTGACTATAGCAATCAGCCCCAGCATTTT
CASSLSDYSNQPQHF
>-|TRBV6-1|TRBJ1-5|-
TGTGCCAGCAGCGGGACACCCGATCAGCCCCAGCATTTT
CASSGTPDQPQHF
>few|TRBV2|TRBJ2-3|-
TGTATGGGGTTTCGGGGAGATACGCAGTATTTT
CMGFRGDTQYF
>-|TRBV27|TRBJ2-7|TRBD1
TGTGCCAGCAGTTACAGGGGGCTCTCCTACGAGCAGTACTTC
CASSYRGLSYEQYF
>-|TRBV29-1|TRBJ1-2|TRBD1
TGCAGCGTTGAAGATACAGGGGGCTATGGCTACACCTTC
CSVEDTGGYGYTF
>-|TRBV12-3/TRBV12-4|TRBJ1-1|-
TGTGCCAGCAGTTTAGGGTCCGGGTTTAGTACTGAAGCTTTCTTT
CASSLGSGFSTEAFF
>-|TRBV20-1|TRBJ2-7|-
TGCAGTGCGCCAGGGCGCGGCGAGCAGTACTTC
CSAPGRGEQYF